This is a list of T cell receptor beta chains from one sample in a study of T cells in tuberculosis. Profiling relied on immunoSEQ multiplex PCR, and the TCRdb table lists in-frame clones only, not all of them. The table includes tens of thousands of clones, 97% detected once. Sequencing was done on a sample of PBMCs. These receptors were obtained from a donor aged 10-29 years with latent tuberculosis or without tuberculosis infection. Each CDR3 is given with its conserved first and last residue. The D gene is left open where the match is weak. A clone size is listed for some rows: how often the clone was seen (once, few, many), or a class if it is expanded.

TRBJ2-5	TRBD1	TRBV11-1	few	TGTGCCAGCAGCTTAGCGACAGGGATACAAGAGACCCAGTACTTC	CASSLATGIQETQYF
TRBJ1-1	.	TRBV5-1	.	TGCGCCAGCAGCTTGACCGCAGGTAACACTGAAGCTTTCTTT	CASSLTAGNTEAFF
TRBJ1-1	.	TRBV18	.	TGTGCCAGCTCACCACTGGCTGGCAGCGTGAACACTGAAGCTTTCTTT	CASSPLAGSVNTEAFF
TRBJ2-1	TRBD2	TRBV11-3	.	TGTGCCAGCAGCTTCGCCGGGACTAGCGGGGGGGCGTCTAATCGTGAGCAGTTCTTC	CASSFAGTSGGASNREQFF
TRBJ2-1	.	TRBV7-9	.	TGTGCCAGCAGCGGCGATCGGGGCTCCTACAATGAGCAGTTCTTC	CASSGDRGSYNEQFF
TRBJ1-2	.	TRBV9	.	TGTGCCAGTACAGGGTTCTATGGCTACACCTTC	CASTGFYGYTF
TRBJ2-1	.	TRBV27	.	TGTGCCAGCAGTCCCTTTGACCTAGGCACCTACAATGAGCAGTTCTTC	CASSPFDLGTYNEQFF
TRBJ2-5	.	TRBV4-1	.	TGCGCCAGCAGCCTTAGAATCCGAGAGACCCAGTACTTC	CASSLRIRETQYF
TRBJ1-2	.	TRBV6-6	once	TGTGCCAGCAGTTCAGGGGCGTATGGCTACACCTTC	CASSSGAYGYTF
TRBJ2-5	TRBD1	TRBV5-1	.	TGCGCCAGCTATAACAGACAGGGGCCAGAGACCCAGTACTTC	CASYNRQGPETQYF
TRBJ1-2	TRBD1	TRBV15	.	TGTGCCACCAGCCTGGACAGGGGTTTCTATGGCTACACCTTC	CATSLDRGFYGYTF
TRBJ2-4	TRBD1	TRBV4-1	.	TGCGCCAGCAGCCAAGCTGGGCGGGACAGGGCGGACATTCAGTACTTC	CASSQAGRDRADIQYF
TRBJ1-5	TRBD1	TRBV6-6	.	TGTGCCAGCATCGGACAGGTTAATCAGCCCCAGCATTTT	CASIGQVNQPQHF
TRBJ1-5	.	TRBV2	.	TGTGCCAGCCTCCCAACAGGCGGGGGCGGCAATCAGCCCCAGCATTTT	CASLPTGGGGNQPQHF
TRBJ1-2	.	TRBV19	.	TGTGCCAGTCGGGGGGGGGCATGGCAGAGTGATGGCTACACCTTC	CASRGGAWQSDGYTF
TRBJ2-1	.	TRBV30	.	TGTGCCTGGAGTCCGACATTCAGTGAGCAGTTCTTC	CAWSPTFSEQFF
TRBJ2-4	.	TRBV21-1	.	TGTGCCAGCAGGGTCTTCGCTTTCCCACTAGCCAAAAACATTCAGTACTTC	CASRVFAFPLAKNIQYF
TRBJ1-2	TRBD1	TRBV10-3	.	TGTGCCGTCCGGGACAGGGAACGGGGAGGCTACACCTTC	CAVRDRERGGYTF
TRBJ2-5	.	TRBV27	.	TGTGCCAGCAGTTTCTTTGCGGGGGCCGCAGAGACCCAGTACTTC	CASSFFAGAAETQYF
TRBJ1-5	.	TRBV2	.	TGTGCCAGCAGTGTCCGGGGGGGAGGGGGCAATCAGCCCCAGCATTTT	CASSVRGGGGNQPQHF
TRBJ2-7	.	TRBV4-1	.	TGCGCCAGCAGCCAGAGGTTCGGGGAGGACTCCTACGAGCAGTACTTC	CASSQRFGEDSYEQYF
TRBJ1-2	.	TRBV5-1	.	TGCGCCAGCAGCTTGGACCCAGGGCGGAAAAATGGCTACACCTTC	CASSLDPGRKNGYTF
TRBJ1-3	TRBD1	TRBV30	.	TGTGCCTGGAACGCGGGACAGATCAGCTCTGGAAACACCATATATTTT	CAWNAGQISSGNTIYF
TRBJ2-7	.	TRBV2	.	TGTGCCAGCAGTGAATCCCGGGGTTCCTACGAGCAGTACTTC	CASSESRGSYEQYF
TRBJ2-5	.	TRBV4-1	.	TGCGCCAGCAGCCAAGTAAGGAGGGAGACCCAGTACTTC	CASSQVRRETQYF
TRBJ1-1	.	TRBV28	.	TGTGCCAGCAGTCGTAAGCGAGGGACTGAAGCTTTCTTT	CASSRKRGTEAFF
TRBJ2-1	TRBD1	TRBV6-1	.	TGTGCCAGCAGTGAGTCCAGGGGGATCAATGAGCAGTTCTTC	CASSESRGINEQFF
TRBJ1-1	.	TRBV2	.	TGTGCCAGCAGTGAAGAAGAGGTCGCGGGCACTGAAGCTTTCTTT	CASSEEEVAGTEAFF
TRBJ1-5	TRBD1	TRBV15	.	TGTGCCACCAGCAGAGCCAGGGGGACTCAGCCCCAGCATTTT	CATSRARGTQPQHF
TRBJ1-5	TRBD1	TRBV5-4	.	TGTGCCAGCAGCGTCGGGGGACAGGCGCCCAATCAGCCCCAGCATTTT	CASSVGGQAPNQPQHF
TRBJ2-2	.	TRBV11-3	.	TGTGCCAGCAGCTTGGAGATCACCGGGGAGCTGTTTTTT	CASSLEITGELFF
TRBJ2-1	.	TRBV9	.	TGTGCCAGCAGCGAGGGGGGGAACTCCTACAATGAGCAGTTCTTC	CASSEGGNSYNEQFF
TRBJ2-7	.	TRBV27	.	TGTGCCAGCAGTTTCGGTACAACTAGCAGCTACGAGCAGTACTTC	CASSFGTTSSYEQYF
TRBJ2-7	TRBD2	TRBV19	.	TGTGCCAGTGCATCTAGCGGGCTGACCTACGAGCAGTACTTC	CASASSGLTYEQYF
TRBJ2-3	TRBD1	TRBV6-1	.	TGTGCCAGCAGTGAGGAAGGTGAAGGGGGCTTCGCAGATACGCAGTATTTT	CASSEEGEGGFADTQYF
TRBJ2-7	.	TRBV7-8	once	TGTGCCAGCAGCTTAATGGCAGGGGACGCCTACGAGCAGTACTTC	CASSLMAGDAYEQYF
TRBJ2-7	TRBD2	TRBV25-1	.	TGTGCCAGCGCCCCCGCGGGAGCTGGGAGGCAGTACTTC	CASAPAGAGRQYF
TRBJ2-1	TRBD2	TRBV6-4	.	TGTGCCAGCAGCGTACTAGCGGGGGGCTCGAATGAGCAGTTCTTC	CASSVLAGGSNEQFF
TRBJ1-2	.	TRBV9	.	TGTGCCAGCAGCGTCGCGGATTATGGCTACACCTTC	CASSVADYGYTF
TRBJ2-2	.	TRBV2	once	TGTGCCAGCATTAGACTAGTTTCTACCGGGGAGCTGTTTTTT	CASIRLVSTGELFF
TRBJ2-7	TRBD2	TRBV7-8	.	TGTGCCAGCAGCTCAAGGGGTAGCGGGAGATCGAGAGAGCAGTACTTC	CASSSRGSGRSREQYF
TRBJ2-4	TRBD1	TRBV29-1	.	TGCAGCGTTGAAGACAGGGGGCGCATTCAGTACTTC	CSVEDRGRIQYF
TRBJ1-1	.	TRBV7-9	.	TGTGCCAGCAGCGCTTGGACAGAGAACACTGAAGCTTTCTTT	CASSAWTENTEAFF
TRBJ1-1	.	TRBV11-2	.	TGTGCCAGCAGCTTTCATCCCGGGGGCACTGAAGCTTTCTTT	CASSFHPGGTEAFF
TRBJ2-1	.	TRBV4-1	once	TGCGCCAGCAGCCAAGAGGAGGAGCTATTACTCAATGAGCAGTTCTTC	CASSQEEELLLNEQFF
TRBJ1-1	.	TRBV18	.	TGTGCCAGCTCACTATGGGCGAACACTGAAGCTTTCTTT	CASSLWANTEAFF
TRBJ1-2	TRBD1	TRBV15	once	TGTGCCACCTATCGCAGGGGGATTGGCTACACCTTC	CATYRRGIGYTF
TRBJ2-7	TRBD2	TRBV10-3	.	TGTGCCATCAGGGATACTAGCGGGGGTTTAGTTGTGCAGTACTTC	CAIRDTSGGLVVQYF
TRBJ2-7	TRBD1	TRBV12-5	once	TGTGCTAGTGGTCCGGGGACAGCTAAGTCCTACGAGCAGTACTTC	CASGPGTAKSYEQYF
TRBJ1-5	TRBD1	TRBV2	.	TGTGCCAGCAGTGACACAGGGGGCGGTCAGCCCCAGCATTTT	CASSDTGGGQPQHF
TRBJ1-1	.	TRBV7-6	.	TGTGCCAGCAGCGCACAAGTGAACACTGAAGCTTTCTTT	CASSAQVNTEAFF
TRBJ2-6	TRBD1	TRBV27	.	TGTGCCAGCAGTTCAGGGACAGGGGTTGCTGGGGCCAACGTCCTGACTTTC	CASSSGTGVAGANVLTF
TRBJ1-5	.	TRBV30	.	TGTGCCTGGGAAAGAGACAATCAGCCCCAGCATTTT	CAWERDNQPQHF